The clone carrying this TCR beta chain has a single count. Its specificity is unknown. CDR1 and CDR2 (germline): SGHDT, YYEEEE. The CDR3 consists of 14 residues. Trimming took 1 base from V and 6 from J, leaving 14 bases between them. The data were obtained in a study of human thymus T cells. Notes on the study in general: Thymic and blood repertoires appeared to display a bias in their usage of V and J genes.

Profiled with immunoSEQ multiplex PCR; TCRdb holds only in-frame clones, not every one. This sample has around 44,000 clones, with roughly 94% found just once. This sequence joins TRBV5-6 and TRBJ2-7; unclear D gene. This receptor was obtained from a boy in the first two years of life with a congenital heart defect but otherwise immunologically healthy. Specimen: blood. The CDR3 nucleotides read TGTGCCAGCAGCTTGTTTCTTCAGTCCGGCGAGCAGTACTTC. Translated, it gives CASSLFLQSGEQYF.